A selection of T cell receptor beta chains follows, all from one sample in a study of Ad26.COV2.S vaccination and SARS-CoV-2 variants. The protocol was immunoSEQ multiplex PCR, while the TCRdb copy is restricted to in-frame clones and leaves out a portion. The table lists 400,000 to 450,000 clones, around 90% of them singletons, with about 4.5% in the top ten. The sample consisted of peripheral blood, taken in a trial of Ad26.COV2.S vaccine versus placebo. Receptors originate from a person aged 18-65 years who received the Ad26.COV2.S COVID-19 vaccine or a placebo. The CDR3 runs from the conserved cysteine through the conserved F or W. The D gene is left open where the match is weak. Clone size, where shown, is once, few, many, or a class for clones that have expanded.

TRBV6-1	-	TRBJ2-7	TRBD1	CASSERGRGIYEQYF	TGTGCCAGCAGTGAAAGGGGCAGGGGGATCTACGAGCAGTACTTC
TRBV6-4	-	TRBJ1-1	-	CASSDLKAPWGNTEAFF	TGTGCCAGCAGTGATCTTAAGGCCCCCTGGGGGAACACTGAAGCTTTCTTT
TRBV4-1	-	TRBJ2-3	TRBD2	CASSQVAGGPVTDTQYF	TGCGCCAGCAGCCAAGTGGCGGGAGGGCCTGTCACAGATACGCAGTATTTT
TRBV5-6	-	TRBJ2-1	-	CASSPEGEGPRDGQFF	TGTGCCAGCAGCCCTGAGGGTGAAGGGCCCCGAGATGGGCAGTTCTTC
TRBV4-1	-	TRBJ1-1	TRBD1	CASSPRDRRGTEAFF	TGCGCCAGCAGCCCGCGGGACAGGAGGGGCACTGAAGCTTTCTTT
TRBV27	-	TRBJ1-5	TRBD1	CASRGTGTVLDQPQHF	TGTGCCAGCAGGGGAACCGGGACAGTTCTTGATCAGCCCCAGCATTTT
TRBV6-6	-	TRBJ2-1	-	CASSYSPLQFF	TGTGCCAGCAGTTACTCTCCTCTCCAGTTCTTC
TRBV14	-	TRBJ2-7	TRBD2	CASSPGLAGGPSYEQYF	TGTGCCAGCAGCCCGGGGCTAGCGGGAGGCCCGTCCTACGAGCAGTACTTC
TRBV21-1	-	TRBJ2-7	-	CASSPWEQYF	TGTGCCAGCAGCCCCTGGGAGCAGTACTTC
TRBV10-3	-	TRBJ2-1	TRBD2	CAISPPPGLAGNEQFF	TGTGCCATCAGCCCTCCTCCGGGACTAGCAGGCAATGAGCAGTTCTTC
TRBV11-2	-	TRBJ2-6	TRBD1	CASSRTGFMVTGANVLTF	TGTGCCAGCAGCCGGACAGGATTCATGGTCACTGGGGCCAACGTCCTGACTTTC
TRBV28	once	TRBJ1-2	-	CASSLMGNRGYTF	TGTGCCAGCAGTTTAATGGGAAACCGTGGCTACACCTTC
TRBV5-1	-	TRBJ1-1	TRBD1	CASSLRQGRASTEAFF	TGCGCCAGCAGCTTAAGACAGGGGAGGGCGAGCACTGAAGCTTTCTTT
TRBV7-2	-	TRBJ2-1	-	CASSPDPRSYNEQFF	TGTGCCAGCAGCCCGGACCCCCGCTCCTACAATGAGCAGTTCTTC
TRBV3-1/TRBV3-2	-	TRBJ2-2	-	CASSQIGGVAGELFF	TGTGCCAGCAGCCAAATCGGGGGTGTTGCCGGGGAGCTGTTTTTT
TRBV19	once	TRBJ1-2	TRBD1	CASRTGQVAGYTF	TGTGCCAGTAGGACGGGACAGGTGGCGGGCTACACCTTC
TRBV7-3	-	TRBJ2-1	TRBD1	CASSFRTGGADEQFF	TGTGCCAGCAGCTTCAGGACAGGGGGCGCAGATGAGCAGTTCTTC
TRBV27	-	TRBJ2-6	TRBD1	CAIPSSGQAAGANVLTF	TGTGCCATCCCGTCGTCAGGACAGGCGGCTGGGGCCAACGTCCTGACTTTC
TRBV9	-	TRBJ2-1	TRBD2	CASSVSSGRAAEQFF	TGTGCCAGCAGCGTAAGTAGCGGGAGGGCCGCTGAGCAGTTCTTC
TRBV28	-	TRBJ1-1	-	CASSLQGLNTEAFF	TGTGCCAGCAGTTTACAGGGGCTTAACACTGAAGCTTTCTTT
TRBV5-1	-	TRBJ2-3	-	CASSLPLDSRDTQYF	TGCGCCAGCAGCCTGCCCTTGGACAGTAGGGATACGCAGTATTTT
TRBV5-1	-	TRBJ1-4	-	CASTTGGTTNEKLFF	TGCGCCAGCACCACCGGCGGAACAACTAATGAAAAACTGTTTTTT
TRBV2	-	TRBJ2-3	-	CASRGAYTDTQYF	TGTGCCAGCAGAGGTGCCTACACAGATACGCAGTATTTT
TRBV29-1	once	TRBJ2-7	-	CSVESGFSEQYF	TGCAGCGTTGAGTCGGGGTTCAGCGAGCAGTACTTC
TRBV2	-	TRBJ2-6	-	CASSVALAGANVLTF	TGTGCCAGCAGTGTGGCCCTGGCTGGGGCCAACGTCCTGACTTTC
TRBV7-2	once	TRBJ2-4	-	CASSLVVGQLNIQYF	TGTGCCAGCAGCTTAGTTGTTGGACAGCTAAACATTCAGTACTTC
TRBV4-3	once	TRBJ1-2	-	CASSQLTGSANYGYTF	TGCGCCAGCAGCCAGCTAACAGGGTCCGCTAACTATGGCTACACCTTC
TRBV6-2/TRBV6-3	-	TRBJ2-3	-	CASSAVGDTQYF	TGTGCCAGCAGTGCCGTCGGGGATACGCAGTATTTT
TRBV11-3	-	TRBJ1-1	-	CASSLRGDAEAFF	TGTGCCAGCAGCTTACGGGGCGACGCTGAAGCTTTCTTT
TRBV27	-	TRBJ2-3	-	CASTMRWSGTDTQYF	TGTGCCAGCACTATGCGCTGGTCCGGGACAGATACGCAGTATTTT
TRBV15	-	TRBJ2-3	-	CATTGGAQGSDTQYF	TGTGCCACCACGGGGGGGGCACAGGGGTCAGATACGCAGTATTTT
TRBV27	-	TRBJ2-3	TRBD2	CASSFTSGTSGHTDTQYF	TGTGCCAGCAGTTTTACCTCAGGGACTAGCGGACACACAGATACGCAGTATTTT
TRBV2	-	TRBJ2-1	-	CASRVLASGGEQFF	TGTGCCAGCAGGGTTCTAGCGTCGGGGGGCGAGCAGTTCTTC
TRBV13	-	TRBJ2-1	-	CASSARDARRNEQFF	TGTGCCAGCAGCGCCCGGGACGCAAGGCGAAATGAGCAGTTCTTC
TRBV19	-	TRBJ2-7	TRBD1	CASSIGQGATYEQYF	TGTGCCAGTAGTATTGGACAGGGGGCCACCTACGAGCAGTACTTC
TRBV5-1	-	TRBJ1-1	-	CASSLGSGTEAFF	TGCGCCAGCAGCTTAGGGAGCGGGACTGAAGCTTTCTTT
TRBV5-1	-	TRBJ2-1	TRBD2	CASSSPGGPPYYNEQFF	TGCGCCAGCAGCTCCCCGGGAGGGCCGCCATATTACAATGAGCAGTTCTTC
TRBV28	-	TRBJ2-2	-	CASSQRRLGANTGELFF	TGTGCCAGCAGCCAAAGGCGCCTGGGGGCGAACACCGGGGAGCTGTTTTTT
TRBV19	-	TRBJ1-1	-	CASSISLTDGAFF	TGTGCCAGTAGTATTAGCCTGACAGACGGAGCTTTCTTT
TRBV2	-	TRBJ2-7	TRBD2	CASKGGLATYEQYF	TGTGCCAGCAAGGGGGGACTAGCGACATACGAGCAGTACTTC
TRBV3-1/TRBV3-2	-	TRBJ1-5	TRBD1	CASSQDWTGGGQPQHF	TGTGCCAGCAGCCAAGATTGGACAGGGGGCGGTCAGCCCCAGCATTTT
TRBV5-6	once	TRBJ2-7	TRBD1	CASSLGTGTGTFEQYF	TGTGCCAGCAGCTTGGGGACCGGGACAGGGACTTTCGAGCAGTACTTC
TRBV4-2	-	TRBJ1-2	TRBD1	CASSPGQGVASNYGYTF	TGTGCCAGCAGCCCGGGACAGGGGGTGGCCTCTAACTATGGCTACACCTTC
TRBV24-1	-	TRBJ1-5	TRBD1	CATSDSGTGALRDQPQHF	TGTGCCACCAGTGACTCCGGGACAGGGGCCTTGAGGGATCAGCCCCAGCATTTT
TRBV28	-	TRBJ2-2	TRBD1	CASTPSGTGGTGELFF	TGTGCCAGCACCCCTTCCGGGACAGGCGGCACCGGGGAGCTGTTTTTT
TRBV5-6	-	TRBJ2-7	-	CASSLELDIYEQYF	TGTGCCAGCAGCTTGGAGCTAGATATCTACGAGCAGTACTTC
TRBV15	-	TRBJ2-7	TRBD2	CATSVAGTGGREQYF	TGTGCCACCAGCGTCGCCGGGACGGGCGGGAGGGAGCAGTACTTC
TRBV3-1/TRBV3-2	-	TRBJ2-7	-	CASRKGGVITGEQYF	TGTGCCAGCCGAAAAGGAGGGGTAATCACGGGCGAGCAGTACTTC
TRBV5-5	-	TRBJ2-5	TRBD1	CASSGQGSAETQYF	TGTGCCAGCAGCGGACAGGGATCCGCGGAGACCCAGTACTTC
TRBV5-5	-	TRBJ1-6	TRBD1	CASSHFQGQGSPPLHF	TGTGCCAGCAGCCACTTCCAGGGACAGGGAAGTCCACCCCTCCACTTT
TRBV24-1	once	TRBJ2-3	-	CATSDRLHTQYF	TGTGCCACCAGTGACAGGCTGCATACGCAGTATTTT
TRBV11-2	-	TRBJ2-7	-	CASSQGIYEQYF	TGTGCCAGCAGTCAAGGGATCTACGAGCAGTACTTC
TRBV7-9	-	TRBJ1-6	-	CASSLGSGNSPLHF	TGTGCCAGCAGCTTAGGGTCGGGTAATTCACCCCTCCACTTT
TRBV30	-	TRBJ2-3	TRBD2	CAWHLAGAGNTQYF	TGTGCCTGGCATTTAGCGGGAGCCGGGAATACGCAGTATTTT
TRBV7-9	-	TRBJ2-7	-	CASSLGGDKTYEQYF	TGTGCCAGCAGCTTAGGTGGTGACAAGACCTACGAGCAGTACTTC